The present TCR beta chain was sequenced within a study of cytomegalovirus exposure and HLA in healthy donors. Study-level results: Later findings reportedly placed an Asian-associated ancestry cluster below the roughly 700-donor mean for N-insertions. Per published reports, the classifier diagnosed cytomegalovirus status with high specificity and sensitivity. A later analysis found that most CMV-associated TCR beta chains appeared HLA-restricted.

PCR used 60 Vbeta primers and 13 Jbeta primers. TCRdb's table, derived via immunoSEQ multiplex PCR, lists solely in-frame clones and lacks some. The sample shows 75,000 or so clones, 60% to 75% of them seen only once. A note on this clone: Its antigen is undetermined.

Germline values: CDR1 ENHRY, CDR2 SYGVKD. The V end lost 6 bases, the J end lost 3 bases, and 12 bases lay between the germline ends. This CDR3 region has 15 residues. The V and J genes are TRBV10-3 and TRBJ1-6, with D unresolved. The sequencing sample was made of PBMCs. The sequence came from a man aged 35 to 55 in good health and CMV-seropositive. CDR3 in amino acids: CAIREDSSYNSPLHF. The CDR3 coding sequence is TGTGCCATCAGGGAGGACTCGAGCTATAATTCACCCCTCCACTTT.